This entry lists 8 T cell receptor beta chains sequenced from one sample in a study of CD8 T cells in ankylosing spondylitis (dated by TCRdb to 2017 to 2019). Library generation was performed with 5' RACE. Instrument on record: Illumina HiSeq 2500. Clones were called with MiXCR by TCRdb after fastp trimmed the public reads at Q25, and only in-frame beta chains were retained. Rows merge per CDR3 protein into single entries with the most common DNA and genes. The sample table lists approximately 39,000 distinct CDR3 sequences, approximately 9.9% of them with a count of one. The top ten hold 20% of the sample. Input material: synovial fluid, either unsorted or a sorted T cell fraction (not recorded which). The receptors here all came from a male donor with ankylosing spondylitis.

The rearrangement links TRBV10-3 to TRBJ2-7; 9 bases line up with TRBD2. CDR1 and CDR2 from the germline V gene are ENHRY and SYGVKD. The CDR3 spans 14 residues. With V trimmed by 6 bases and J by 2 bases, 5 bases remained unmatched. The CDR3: CAIRRTSVPYEQYF. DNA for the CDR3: TGTGCCATCAGGCGGACTAGCGTCCCCTACGAGCAGTACTTC.

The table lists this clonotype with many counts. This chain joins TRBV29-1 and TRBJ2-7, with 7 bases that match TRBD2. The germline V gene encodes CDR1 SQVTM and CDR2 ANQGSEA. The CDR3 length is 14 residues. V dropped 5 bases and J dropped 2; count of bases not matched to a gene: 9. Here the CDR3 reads CSVLGEGGTYEQYF. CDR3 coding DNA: TGCAGCGTTCTTGGGGAGGGAGGCACCTACGAGCAGTACTTC.

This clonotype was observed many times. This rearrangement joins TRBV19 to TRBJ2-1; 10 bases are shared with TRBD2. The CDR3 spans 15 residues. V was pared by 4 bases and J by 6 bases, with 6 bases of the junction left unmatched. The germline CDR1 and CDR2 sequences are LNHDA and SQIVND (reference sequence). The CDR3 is CASSTRTSGINEQFF. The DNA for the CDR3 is TGTGCCAGTAGTACTCGGACTAGCGGAATCAATGAGCAGTTCTTC.

The CDR3 reads CSATGTGSSYEQYF. DNA of the CDR3: TGCAGTGCCACTGGGACTGGGTCCTCCTACGAGCAGTACTTC. This chain uses TRBV20-1 with TRBJ2-7; possible D gene TRBD2, 6 bases. Germline V lookup: CDR1 DFQATT, CDR2 SNEGSKA (reference sequence). Trimming removed 6 bases from V and 0 bases from J, with 15 bases in between. The CDR3 loop spans 14 amino acids.

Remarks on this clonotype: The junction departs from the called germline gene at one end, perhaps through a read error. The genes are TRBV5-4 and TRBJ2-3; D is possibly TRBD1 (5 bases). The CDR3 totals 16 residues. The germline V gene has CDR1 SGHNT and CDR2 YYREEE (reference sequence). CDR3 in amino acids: CASGLGLDKSTDTQYF. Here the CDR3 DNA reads TGTGCCAGCGGCTTGGGTCTGGACAAAAGCACAGATACGCAGTATTTT. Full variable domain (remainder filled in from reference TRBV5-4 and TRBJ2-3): ETGVTQSPTHLIKTRGQQVTLRCSSQSGHNTVSWYQQALGQGPQFIFQYYREEENGRGNFPPRFSGLQFPNYSSELNVNALELDDSALYLCASGLGLDKSTDTQYFGPGTRLTVL.

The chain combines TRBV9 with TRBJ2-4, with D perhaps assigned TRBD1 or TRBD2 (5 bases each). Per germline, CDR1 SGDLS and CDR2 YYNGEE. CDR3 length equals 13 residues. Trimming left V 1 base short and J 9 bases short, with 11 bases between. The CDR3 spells CASSVLGESIQYF. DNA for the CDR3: TGTGCCAGCAGCGTACTAGGGGAGAGCATTCAGTACTTC.

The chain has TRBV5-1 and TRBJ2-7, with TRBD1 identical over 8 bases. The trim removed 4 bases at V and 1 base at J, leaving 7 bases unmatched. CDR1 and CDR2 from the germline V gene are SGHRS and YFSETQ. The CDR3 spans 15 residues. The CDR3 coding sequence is TGCGCCAGCAGCACGAGTCGACAGGGGTCCTACGAGCAGTACTTC. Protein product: CASSTSRQGSYEQYF.

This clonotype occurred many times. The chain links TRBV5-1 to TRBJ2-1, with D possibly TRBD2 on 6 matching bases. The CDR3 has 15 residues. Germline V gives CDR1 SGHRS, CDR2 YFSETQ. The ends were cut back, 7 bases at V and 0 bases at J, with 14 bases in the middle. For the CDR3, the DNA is TGCGCCAGCGGACTATCGGGGGACTCCTACAATGAGCAGTTCTTC. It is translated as CASGLSGDSYNEQFF.